A selection of T cell receptor beta chains follows, all from one sample in a study of shared clonotypes between healthy human individuals. Some clones are missing from TCRdb's copy, which holds only in-frame ones; the method was immunoSEQ multiplex PCR. Counted here are about 1.5 million clones, under 99% occurring once; the ten biggest clones make up approximately 0.44%. Specimen: naive CD4+ T cells sorted from blood. The receptor set was obtained from a man aged 25 to 40 in good health. Each CDR3 is given with its conserved first and last residue. A D gene is named only where the DNA matches it firmly.

-,TRBV7-9,TRBJ2-2,CASMEELRTGELFF,TGTGCCAGCATGGAGGAGTTGAGGACCGGGGAGCTGTTTTTT
TRBD1,TRBV4-2,TRBJ2-5,CASSQGPGTGKETQYF,TGTGCCAGCAGCCAAGGCCCCGGGACAGGTAAAGAGACCCAGTACTTC
TRBD2,TRBV7-2,TRBJ2-7,CASSLRTLAAYEQYF,TGTGCCAGCAGCCTACGAACGCTAGCGGCCTACGAGCAGTACTTC
-,TRBV11-2,TRBJ2-6,CASSLGLSGANVLTF,TGTGCCAGCAGCTTAGGCCTCTCTGGGGCCAACGTCCTGACTTTC
TRBD2,TRBV29-1,TRBJ2-1,CSVDRSGLNNEQFF,TGCAGCGTTGACCGTAGCGGGCTGAACAATGAGCAGTTCTTC
-,TRBV28,TRBJ2-7,CASNGGATYEQYF,TGTGCCAGCAACGGGGGAGCGACCTACGAGCAGTACTTC
-,TRBV15,TRBJ1-3,CATSRTNEGNTIYF,TGTGCCACCAGCAGGACGAATGAGGGAAACACCATATATTTT
-,TRBV5-1,TRBJ2-7,CASSSGPFPLYEQYF,TGCGCCAGCAGCTCAGGACCCTTTCCCCTCTACGAGCAGTACTTC
-,TRBV6-1,TRBJ1-3,CASRSATGNTIYF,TGTGCCAGCAGATCGGCTACTGGAAACACCATATATTTT
-,TRBV28,TRBJ2-2,CASTNRERTGELFF,TGTGCCAGCACCAACAGGGAGAGGACCGGGGAGCTGTTTTTT
-,TRBV6-6,TRBJ2-2,CASSYGGRSNTGELFF,TGTGCCAGCAGTTACGGAGGGAGAAGTAACACCGGGGAGCTGTTTTTT
-,TRBV21-1,TRBJ2-1,CASSNRGRAYNEQFF,TGTGCCAGCAGCAATCGGGGACGGGCCTACAATGAGCAGTTCTTC